The entry that follows covers one TCR beta chain sequence. These data originate in a study of OX40 agonist ivuxolimab in advanced cancers. Study overall: Antecedent anti-PD-1, anti-PD-L1 or anti-CTLA-4 therapy was permissible, with under 50% having received some.

The germline V gene has CDR1 SGHNT and CDR2 YYREEE (reference sequence). V lost 4 bases to trimming and J lost 2 bases; unmatched junction nucleotides: 12. This CDR3 has 17 residues. Libraries were prepared by immunoSEQ multiplex PCR; TCRdb keeps only in-frame clonotypes and omits some of them. The data contain approximately 74,000 clones, 90% to 95% of them singletons. The chain joins TRBV5-4 to TRBJ1-2; 9 nucleotides line up with TRBD1. Sample: CD4+ or CD8+ T cells sorted from blood, taken in a trial of the OX40 agonist ivuxolimab. This receptor was obtained from an adult with an advanced solid tumor such as melanoma, head and neck, liver or kidney cancer. The CDR3 DNA follows: TGTGCCAGCAGCGCCTATGCCATGGACAGGGGCAACTATGGCTACACCTTC. This gives the protein CASSAYAMDRGNYGYTF.